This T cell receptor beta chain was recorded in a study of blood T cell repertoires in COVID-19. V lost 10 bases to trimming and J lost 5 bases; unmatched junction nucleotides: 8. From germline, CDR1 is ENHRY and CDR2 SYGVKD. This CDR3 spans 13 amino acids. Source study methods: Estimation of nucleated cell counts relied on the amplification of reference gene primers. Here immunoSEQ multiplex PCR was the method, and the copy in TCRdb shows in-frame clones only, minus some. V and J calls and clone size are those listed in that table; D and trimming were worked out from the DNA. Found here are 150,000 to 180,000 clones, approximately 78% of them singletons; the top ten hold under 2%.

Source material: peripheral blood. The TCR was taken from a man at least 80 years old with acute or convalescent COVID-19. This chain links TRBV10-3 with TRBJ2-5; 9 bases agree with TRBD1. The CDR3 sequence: CASAGTGQETQYF. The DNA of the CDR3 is TGTGCCAGCGCCGGGACAGGGCAGGAGACCCAGTACTTC.